This entry describes one T cell receptor beta chain. Its matching antigen is unknown. Assay used: immunoSEQ multiplex PCR; TCRdb lists only in-frame clones, some missing. The sample gives about 100,000 clones, approximately 88% of which show up once; roughly 2.7% is in the top ten. The data derive from a study of T cell responses to AZD1222 COVID-19 vaccine. Broader study findings: Only a handful of AZD1222 recipients, more than five in all, had baseline seropositivity. Clonal diversity may have been underestimated, and the donors were mostly white British, with more females than males. Spike-specific TCR repertoires showed rising breadth and depth after two AZD1222 doses. After the peak T cell response, and only then, were repertoires sampled.

CDR1 MNHEY and CDR2 SVGAGI come from the germline V gene. V lost 4 bases and J 2 bases, leaving 13 bases between the germline ends. The CDR3 covers 15 residues. This receptor was obtained from an adult in good health. The rearrangement uses TRBV6-5 and TRBJ2-3; maybe TRBD1 (6 bases). This specimen consisted of peripheral blood, obtained on day 0 of AZD1222 vaccination. CDR3 DNA sequence: TGTGCCAGCAGTTTGACAGGAGCTAACACAGATACGCAGTATTTT. The encoded protein is CASSLTGANTDTQYF.